Below, 26 T cell receptor beta chains from the same sample are listed, as sequenced in a study of T cell responses to AZD1222 COVID-19 vaccine (dated by TCRdb to the early 2020s). Libraries were made using the immunoSEQ multiplex PCR assay. The table was pulled from immuneACCESS by TCRdb, which kept in-frame rearrangements only. Such tables lose some clones; where checked, under half of the loss comes from unresolved V genes, and the rest has no known cause. In this sample the table shows tens of thousands of clones, around nine tenths of which occur a single time. The biggest ten clones account for roughly 12% of the sample. The meaning of the sample's time point label: about 28 days (+/-7) after the second vaccine dose. The sample was peripheral blood, taken 28 days after the second AZD1222 dose. These receptors were taken from an adult who received the AZD1222 COVID-19 vaccine.

The V gene is TRBV11-2, the J gene TRBJ2-1; D ambiguous. The length of the CDR3 is 14 residues. V lost 1 base, J lost 3 bases, and 7 bases lay in between. From germline, CDR1 is SGHAT and CDR2 FQNNGV. The CDR3 nucleotides read TGTGCCAGCAGCTTAGCCTTAGGCTACAATGAGCAGTTCTTC. It specifies CASSLALGYNEQFF.

The chain links TRBV9 to TRBJ1-2; no definite D call. The CDR3 runs to 13 residues. With 3 bases removed from V and 6 bases from J, the gap between germline ends came to 12 bases. Germline CDR1 reads SGDLS; CDR2 reads YYNGEE. The CDR3 loop is CASSGSQSDGYTF. In nucleotides, the CDR3 is TGTGCCAGCAGCGGCTCCCAGTCGGATGGCTACACCTTC.

The CDR3 DNA reads as TGCGCCAGCAGCTCCGACTACGAGCAGTACTTC. It codes for CASSSDYEQYF. The gene calls are TRBV5-1 and TRBJ2-7; D is undetermined. The V gene lost 3 bases and the J gene lost 3 bases, with 4 bases spanning the gap. The CDR3 totals 11 residues. Per germline, CDR1 SGHRS and CDR2 YFSETQ.

V is TRBV3-1 (or the pseudogene TRBV3-2) and J is TRBJ2-5, with 12 bases aligning to TRBD1. Per the germline V gene, CDR1 is LGHDT and CDR2 is YNNKEL (reference sequence). The CDR3 runs 15 residues. The junction had 3 bases not matched to a gene; V was cut back by 3 bases and J by 4 bases. The DNA of the CDR3 is TGTGCCAGCAGCCAGGGACAGGGGGCTATAGAGACCCAGTACTTC. This encodes CASSQGQGAIETQYF.

This chain connects TRBV2 to TRBJ2-1, with D possibly being TRBD2 (6 bases). V lost 0 bases and J 0 bases, leaving 6 bases between the germline ends. Germline loops: CDR1 SNHLY, CDR2 FYNNEI. The CDR3 totals 15 residues. The CDR3 region is CASSEASGSYNEQFF. For the CDR3, the DNA is TGTGCCAGCAGTGAAGCTAGCGGCTCCTACAATGAGCAGTTCTTC.

The rearrangement links TRBV2 to TRBJ1-5, with TRBD1 identical over 8 bases. CDR3 length: 12 residues. With 6 bases clipped from V and 8 bases from J, the junction kept 3 bases outside the gene matches. Germline V lookup: CDR1 SNHLY, CDR2 FYNNEI. The CDR3 loop is CASSRGPEPQHF. The CDR3 bases are TGTGCCAGCAGCAGGGGGCCGGAGCCCCAGCATTTT. The full variable domain, completed using reference TRBV2 and TRBJ1-5, is EPEVTQTPSHQVTQMGQEVILRCVPISNHLYFYWYRQILGQKVEFLVSFYNNEISEKSEIFDDQFSVERPDGSNFTLKIRSTKLEDSAMYFCASSRGPEPQHFGDGTRLSIL.

This clone was observed a handful of times. CDR3 bases: TGCGCCAGCAGCTTCGGAGGGCTCGGAGAAAAACTGTTTTTT. Translated, it gives CASSFGGLGEKLFF. The chain links TRBV5-1 to TRBJ1-4; D unclear. The CDR3 runs to 14 residues. CDR1 is SGHRS, CDR2 YFSETQ, per germline. The V end was cut by 2 bases, the J end by 8 bases, with 13 bases between.

DNA of the CDR3: TGTGCCAGCAGTTTTCCCTCAGGGGTGAACACTGAAGCTTTCTTT. Translating gives CASSFPSGVNTEAFF. The V gene is TRBV28, the J gene TRBJ1-1; perhaps TRBD1 as D (6 bases). V was pared by 3 bases and J by 0 bases, with 11 bases between. The CDR3 has 15 residues. Germline V gene lookup returns CDR1 MDHEN and CDR2 SYDVKM.

This chain connects TRBV6-6 to TRBJ2-1; tentatively, D is TRBD1 or TRBD2 (5 bases each). Germline CDR1 and CDR2: MNHNY and SVGAGI (reference sequence). Trimming removed 2 bases from V and 8 bases from J, with 10 bases in between. The CDR3 has 13 amino acids. Here the CDR3 reads CASSYPGGDEQFF. DNA of the CDR3: TGTGCCAGCAGTTACCCTGGGGGTGATGAGCAGTTCTTC.

CDR3 sequence: CASSPDSNPYEQYF. DNA of the CDR3: TGTGCCAGCAGCCCCGACAGCAACCCCTACGAGCAGTACTTC. The chain combines TRBV3-1 (or the pseudogene TRBV3-2) with TRBJ2-7, with D possibly TRBD1 on 5 matching bases. Germline V lookup: CDR1 LGHDT, CDR2 YNNKEL (reference sequence). CDR3 length equals 14 residues. V lost 4 bases and J lost 2, with 12 bases in between.

V and J are TRBV12-3 or TRBV12-4 and TRBJ1-2, with D uncertain. The V end lost 2 bases, the J end lost 3 bases, and 4 bases lay between the germline ends. The CDR3 is 12 amino acids. CDR3 in amino acids: CASSLRDYGYTF. The CDR3 nucleotides read TGTGCCAGCAGTTTACGAGACTATGGCTACACCTTC.

The V call is TRBV29-1, the J call TRBJ1-2; D is uncertain. V shed 3 bases and J shed 1 base, with 6 bases lying between them. Germline V gene sequence: CDR1 SQVTM, CDR2 ANQGSEA. This CDR3 has 12 amino acids. CDR3 coding DNA: TGCAGCGTTGATGGTTTTAACTATGGCTACACCTTC. Its protein product is CSVDGFNYGYTF.

J is TRBJ1-2 and V is TRBV24-1, with 8 positions matching TRBD1. The CDR3 is made up of 18 amino acids. Germline V gene data show CDR1 as KGHDR and CDR2 as SFDVKD. The ends lost 4 bases at V and 1 base at J; junction bases unmatched: 13. Here the CDR3 reads CATSDQWTGTVLNYGYTF. The DNA for the CDR3 is TGTGCCACCAGTGACCAATGGACAGGGACCGTCCTTAACTATGGCTACACCTTC.

V gene TRBV5-1 combines with J gene TRBJ1-2; tentative D call: TRBD1 (6 bases). The V and J ends lost 0 bases and 4 bases respectively, with 10 bases between them. CDR1 is SGHRS and CDR2 is YFSETQ in the germline V gene. This CDR3 has 14 amino acids. The CDR3 region has the DNA TGCGCCAGCAGCTTGGGGCAGGGGACCTATGGCTACACCTTC. Translation: CASSLGQGTYGYTF.

The gene calls are TRBV6-4 and TRBJ2-3, with 9 bases that match TRBD2. Germline V gene lookup returns CDR1 MRHNA and CDR2 SNTAGT. This CDR3 is 14 amino acids long. Trimming cost V 5 bases and J 3 bases; bases outside gene matches: 3. Written as DNA, the CDR3 is TGTGCCAGCAGTCAGCGGGGGGAAACAGATACGCAGTATTTT. It encodes CASSQRGETDTQYF.

The gene calls are TRBV4-1 and TRBJ1-1, with D unclear. Germline V CDR1 and CDR2: MGHRA, YSYEKL. V shed 3 bases and J shed 3 bases, with 11 bases lying between them. CDR3 length: 14 residues. In DNA, the CDR3 is TGCGCCAGCAGCCATGCCATTAGGGACACTGAAGCTTTCTTT. Amino acids: CASSHAIRDTEAFF.

This chain links TRBV7-9 with TRBJ1-4; D is unresolved. From germline, CDR1 is SEHNR and CDR2 FQNEAQ (reference sequence). The germline V and J ends were trimmed by 0 bases and 8 bases, with 4 bases remaining between them. CDR3 length equals 12 residues. This CDR3 is CASSLAVEKLFF. DNA of the CDR3: TGTGCCAGCAGCTTAGCCGTAGAAAAACTGTTTTTT.

A few counts support this clone. This chain joins TRBV3-1 (or the pseudogene TRBV3-2) and TRBJ2-7; D is ambiguous. The CDR3 extends over 11 amino acids. From germline, CDR1 is LGHDT and CDR2 YNNKEL (reference sequence). V was clipped by 1 base and J by 7 bases, with 5 bases between them. In nucleotides, the CDR3 is TGTGCCAGCAGCCAAGGGTGGGAGCAGTACTTC. This encodes CASSQGWEQYF.

The chain carries TRBV9 and TRBJ2-2, with a possible D match to TRBD1 (6 bases). The germline gives CDR1 SGDLS, CDR2 YYNGEE. CDR3 length: 17 amino acids. V lost 4 bases and J lost 2, with 18 bases in between. This CDR3 reads CASSSEGVRPNTGELFF. In nucleotides, the CDR3 is TGTGCCAGCAGCTCCGAGGGGGTTCGACCTAACACCGGGGAGCTGTTTTTT.

The chain links TRBV28 to TRBJ2-3, with 9 bases lining up with TRBD2. The length of the CDR3 is 15 residues. Germline V gene sequence: CDR1 MDHEN, CDR2 SYDVKM. The V and J ends lost 7 bases and 3 bases, in that order; junction bases with no gene match: 8. The CDR3: CASKEGGRVTDTQYF. The DNA for the CDR3 is TGTGCCAGCAAGGAAGGCGGGAGGGTAACAGATACGCAGTATTTT.

V gene TRBV5-4 combines with J gene TRBJ1-1; 8 nucleotides match TRBD1. This CDR3 has 13 residues. Germline-derived CDR1 and CDR2 are SGHNT and YYREEE (reference sequence). V shed 10 bases and J 8 bases; nucleotides not matched to a gene: 13. The CDR3 DNA is TGTGCCTATGACAGGGGCCGCATTGGGGAAGCTTTCTTT. Its protein product is CAYDRGRIGEAFF.

The genes are TRBV7-9 and TRBJ1-5; D perhaps matches TRBD1 (5 bases). Germline V CDR1 and CDR2: SEHNR, FQNEAQ (reference sequence). The CDR3 runs to 14 residues. Trimming stripped 5 bases from V and 7 bases from J, with 15 bases between. In DNA form, the CDR3 reads TGTGCCAGCAGCCCCGGGGGGGGTCTGCAGCCCCAGCATTTT. Its protein is CASSPGGGLQPQHF.

V gene TRBV7-2 combines with J gene TRBJ1-1; TRBD1 aligns across 9 bases. The V gene's germline CDR1 is SGHTA and CDR2 FQGNSA. This CDR3 region has 12 residues. The V segment lost 5 bases and the J segment 8 bases; nucleotides outside the gene matches: 3. The chain's CDR3 is CASSPTGGEAFF. CDR3 sequence (DNA): TGTGCCAGCAGCCCGACAGGGGGGGAAGCTTTCTTT.

CDR3 amino acids: CASSVDRGRGTEAFF. The CDR3 bases are TGTGCCAGCAGCGTAGACAGGGGGCGGGGCACTGAAGCTTTCTTT. The J gene is TRBJ1-1, the V gene TRBV7-9; 10 nucleotides align to TRBD1. Germline V lookup: CDR1 SEHNR, CDR2 FQNEAQ (reference sequence). CDR3 length equals 15 residues. Trimming cost V 5 bases and J 4 bases; bases outside gene matches: 7.

This clone came up once. The chain joins TRBV4-1 to TRBJ1-2, with unresolved D. V lost 0 bases and J lost 2, with 28 bases in between. The germline CDR1 and CDR2 sequences are MGHRA and YSYEKL. The CDR3 spans 21 residues. CDR3 sequence: CASSQEPVGRARLRINYGYTF. The DNA of the CDR3 is TGCGCCAGCAGCCAAGAGCCGGTCGGGAGGGCCAGGCTACGGATAAACTATGGCTACACCTTC.

This clone ranks as medium-sized. The V call is TRBV21-1, the J call TRBJ2-7; whether TRBD2, the table's D call, matches the DNA was not checked. TRBV21-1 is assigned pseudogene status. The CDR3 loop spans 15 amino acids. The CDR3 reads CASSDQDGGSYEQYF. In DNA, the CDR3 is TGTGCCAGCAGCGACCAAGACGGGGGGTCCTACGAGCAGTACTTC.